One and the same sample provided the 20 T cell receptor beta chains below, sequenced in a study of T cells after yellow fever vaccination. In TCRdb, the 5' RACE reads were re-called with MiXCR into one record per CDR3 protein. Of under 300,000 distinct CDR3 sequences in the sample, 6.9% are singletons; the top ten hold 0.65% to 0.9%. The source was CD4+ T cells sorted from PBMCs, collected 15 days after the yellow fever booster vaccination. These TCRs come from a man aged 25 to 45 who received the YFV17D yellow fever vaccine.

This clonotype has more than one count but fewer than ten. This rearrangement joins TRBV10-3 to TRBJ2-3, with D possibly matching TRBD1 (7 bases). Germline CDR1 reads ENHRY; CDR2 reads SYGVKD. This CDR3 comprises 15 residues. Trimming took 4 bases from V and 6 from J, leaving 17 bases between them. CDR3 DNA: TGTGCCATCAGTGTGGGGAGGACAGGCCCCGATACGCAGTATTTT. Its translation: CAISVGRTGPDTQYF.

The sample holds a few counts of this clonotype. The V call is TRBV3-1, the J call TRBJ2-6, with a weak D call TRBD2 (6 bases). The ends were cut back, 4 bases at V and 2 bases at J, with 21 bases in the middle. The length of the CDR3 is 19 residues. Germline CDR1 is LGHDT and CDR2 is YNNKEL (reference sequence). The CDR3 protein is CASSPHSFAGRAGANVLTF. For the CDR3, the DNA is TGTGCCAGCAGCCCACATTCTTTCGCCGGGAGAGCTGGGGCCAACGTCCTGACTTTC.

The gene calls are TRBV12-3 or TRBV12-4 and TRBJ2-2; no clear D. Trimming removed 8 bases from V and 4 bases from J, with 14 bases in between. This CDR3 has 14 residues. CDR3 loop: CASCLNEFTGELFF. The CDR3 DNA is TGTGCCAGCTGCCTCAACGAGTTCACCGGGGAGCTGTTTTTT.

This clonotype has ten or more counts. This sequence joins TRBV29-1 and TRBJ2-7; 9 bases align to TRBD2. The CDR3 is 13 residues long. V trimming: 5 bases; J trimming: 0 bases; junction bases outside the gene matches: 2. Germline CDR1 and CDR2: SQVTM and ANQGSEA. The CDR3 DNA reads as TGCAGCGTTCCTAGCGGGAACTCCTACGAGCAGTACTTC. Translated: CSVPSGNSYEQYF.

This clonotype has at least ten counts. The chain uses TRBV20-1 and TRBJ1-2; D remains unclear. Trimming pared 1 base from V and 7 bases from J, leaving 10 bases between. The V gene's germline CDR1 is DFQATT and CDR2 SNEGSKA (reference sequence). CDR3 length: 12 residues. CDR3 DNA sequence: TGCAGTGCTAGAGTAACTGAGGGTGGCTACACCTTC. Its translation: CSARVTEGGYTF.

The table lists this clonotype with a few counts. The V and J genes are TRBV5-4 and TRBJ2-1, with D unclear. The CDR3 extends over 16 amino acids. V gave up 0 bases and J gave up 0 bases, with 10 bases separating them. CDR1 and CDR2 from the germline V gene are SGHNT and YYREEE (reference sequence). In nucleotides, the CDR3 is TGTGCCAGCAGCTTGGGGACCGCTTCCTCCTACAATGAGCAGTTCTTC. Translated, it gives CASSLGTASSYNEQFF. The complete variable domain, with remaining parts taken from reference TRBV5-4 and TRBJ2-1, reads ETGVTQSPTHLIKTRGQQVTLRCSSQSGHNTVSWYQQALGQGPQFIFQYYREEENGRGNFPPRFSGLQFPNYSSELNVNALELDDSALYLCASSLGTASSYNEQFFGPGTRLTVL.

This clonotype has only a few counts. The chain carries TRBV7-2 and TRBJ2-3; no clear D gene. Germline V gives CDR1 SGHTA, CDR2 FQGNSA. The CDR3 has 13 amino acids. Trimming removed 5 bases at V and 2 bases at J, with 8 bases between. The CDR3 region has the DNA TGTGCCAGCAGCCCCCGGAACACAGATACGCAGTATTTT. Its translation: CASSPRNTDTQYF. Looking up the rest from reference TRBV7-2 and TRBJ2-3 gives the full variable domain: GAGVSQSPSNKVTEKGKDVELRCDPISGHTALYWYRQSLGQGLEFLIYFQGNSAPDKSGLPSDRFSAERTGGSVSTLTIQRTQQEDSAVYLCASSPRNTDTQYFGPGTRLTVL.

This clonotype has at least ten counts. The gene calls are TRBV6-5 and TRBJ2-1; the match to TRBD2 covers 9 bases. The CDR3 length is 17 residues. Germline V lookup: CDR1 MNHEY, CDR2 SVGAGI. Trimming at V came to 5 bases and at J to 0 bases, leaving 8 bases not matched to a gene. CDR3: CASSTSSGTSSYNEQFF. DNA of the CDR3: TGTGCCAGCAGTACCTCTAGCGGGACGAGCTCCTACAATGAGCAGTTCTTC.

A few counts support this clonotype. The chain couples TRBV10-3 to TRBJ2-3, with 8 bases aligning to TRBD2. V lost 10 bases and J lost 1; bases outside the gene matches: 7. The CDR3 covers 14 residues. Per germline, CDR1 ENHRY and CDR2 SYGVKD. CDR3 DNA sequence: TGTGCCACCGTTAGCGGGACTCGCACAGATACGCAGTATTTT. Its protein is CATVSGTRTDTQYF.

This clonotype was counted between two and nine times. This chain uses TRBV6-5 with TRBJ1-5; D is uncertain. Germline assignment: CDR1 MNHEY and CDR2 SVGAGI. The V gene lost 7 bases and the J gene lost 2 bases, with 9 bases spanning the gap. This CDR3 has 13 residues. As DNA, the CDR3 is TGTGCCAGCATGTTCCTTGGCAATCAGCCCCAGCATTTT. Translating gives CASMFLGNQPQHF.

This clonotype has only a few counts. The chain combines TRBV11-2 with TRBJ1-2; D ambiguous. In germline, CDR1 is SGHAT, CDR2 FQNNGV. The CDR3 runs 17 residues. V was trimmed by 1 base and J by 4 bases, leaving 19 bases between them. CDR3 sequence reads: CASSLVPRTQAGYGYTF. The CDR3 coding sequence is TGTGCCAGCAGCTTAGTCCCCCGGACCCAAGCGGGCTATGGCTACACCTTC.

Comments on this clonotype: This may stem from a read error, because a much larger clone lies one nucleotide away. The chain joins TRBV3-1 to TRBJ2-7; 10 nucleotides align to TRBD1. This CDR3 spans 16 amino acids. Germline CDR1 and CDR2: LGHDT and YNNKEL (reference sequence). The ends lost 4 bases at V and 6 bases at J; junction bases unmatched: 12. DNA of the CDR3: TGTGCCAGCAGCCCTCTGGGCCTGGGACAGGGGATCGAGCAGTACTTC. Residues: CASSPLGLGQGIEQYF.

This clonotype was observed a few times. This chain connects TRBV5-1 to TRBJ1-1, with D unresolved. Trimming took 1 base from V and 1 from J, leaving 8 bases between them. This CDR3 is built from 14 residues. Per the germline V gene, CDR1 is SGHRS and CDR2 is YFSETQ. The chain's CDR3 is CASSLRRPNTEAFF. CDR3 nucleotide sequence: TGCGCCAGCAGCTTGCGACGGCCGAACACTGAAGCTTTCTTT. The variable domain in full, with the rest retrieved from reference TRBV5-1 and TRBJ1-1, is KAGVTQTPRYLIKTRGQQVTLSCSPISGHRSVSWYQQTPGQGLQFLFEYFSETQRNKGNFPGRFSGRQFSNSRSEMNVSTLELGDSALYLCASSLRRPNTEAFFGQGTRLTVV.

In its sample, this clonotype was seen a few times. V gene TRBV7-2 combines with J gene TRBJ1-5; D is unresolved. Germline V lookup: CDR1 SGHTA, CDR2 FQGNSA. The CDR3 covers 14 residues. Between the trimmed V and J ends, which lost 0 bases and 6 bases, there was a span of 9 bases. The CDR3 is CASSLAGKFQPQHF. In DNA, the CDR3 is TGTGCCAGCAGCTTAGCGGGGAAGTTTCAGCCCCAGCATTTT. The full variable domain, its missing parts supplied by reference TRBV7-2 and TRBJ1-5, is GAGVSQSPSNKVTEKGKDVELRCDPISGHTALYWYRQSLGQGLEFLIYFQGNSAPDKSGLPSDRFSAERTGGSVSTLTIQRTQQEDSAVYLCASSLAGKFQPQHFGDGTRLSIL.

The V call is TRBV20-1, the J call TRBJ2-5; D tentatively reads TRBD1 or TRBD2 (5 bases each). This CDR3 is built from 13 residues. V lost 3 bases and J 2 bases, leaving 10 bases between the germline ends. Germline values: CDR1 DFQATT, CDR2 SNEGSKA (reference sequence). In DNA form, the CDR3 reads TGCAGTGCTAGGAGGGGTCGGCAAGAGACCCAGTACTTC. Translated: CSARRGRQETQYF.

This clonotype was observed a few times. V is TRBV20-1 and J is TRBJ2-3; maybe TRBD2 (6 bases). The V gene's germline CDR1 is DFQATT and CDR2 SNEGSKA (reference sequence). Between the trimmed V and J ends, which lost 5 bases and 8 bases, there was a span of 20 bases. The CDR3 contains 14 residues. The CDR3 sequence: CSAPPGAGDGTQYF. CDR3 coding DNA: TGCAGTGCTCCTCCGGGAGCTGGGGACGGTACGCAGTATTTT.

This clonotype appeared a few times. The genes are TRBV20-1 and TRBJ2-7; 12 bases are a match to TRBD2. CDR1 and CDR2 from the germline V gene are DFQATT and SNEGSKA (reference sequence). The CDR3 extends over 13 amino acids. J lost 7 bases, V lost 5 bases, and 6 bases had no gene match. In DNA, the CDR3 is TGCAGTGCTCAGACTAGCGGGAGAGGTGAGCAGTACTTC. Amino acids: CSAQTSGRGEQYF.

This clonotype was counted only a few times. V usage is TRBV6-5 and J usage is TRBJ1-3; no clear D gene. Germline-derived CDR1 and CDR2 are MNHEY and SVGAGI. Trimming shortened V by 2 bases and J by 4 bases, and 12 bases separated the two germline ends. This CDR3 is built from 15 residues. As DNA, the CDR3 is TGTGCCAGCAGTTACGAATGGGGTTCCGGAAACACCATATATTTT. This sequence encodes CASSYEWGSGNTIYF.

This clonotype has a handful of counts. This sequence joins TRBV5-1 and TRBJ1-3, with 8 bases matching TRBD1. This CDR3 is 13 amino acids long. J was trimmed by 4 bases and V by 6 bases; bases with no gene match: 3. From germline, CDR1 is SGHRS and CDR2 YFSETQ. The CDR3, as DNA: TGCGCCAGCACCCGGGACAGGGGAAACACCATATATTTT. It codes for CASTRDRGNTIYF.

The chain recombines TRBV27 with TRBJ2-7; TRBD2 might be the D (5 bases). The V gene lost 3 bases and the J gene lost 7 bases, with 10 bases spanning the gap. The V gene's germline CDR1 is MNHEY and CDR2 SMNVEV (reference sequence). This CDR3 has 12 amino acids. The CDR3 DNA follows: TGTGCCAGCAGTTTCACCCGGGGTGAGCAGTACTTC. It translates to CASSFTRGEQYF.